This record concerns one T cell receptor (beta chain) sequence. The data derive from a study of blood T cell repertoires in COVID-19. There are 15 residues in the CDR3. Germline CDR1 reads MNHNY; CDR2 reads SVGAGI (reference sequence). With V trimmed by 7 bases and J by 0 bases, 6 bases remained unmatched. In the authors' methods: For nucleated cells, counts were estimated from reference gene primer amplification. Only in-frame clones appear in the TCRdb table, and some are missing; sequencing was by immunoSEQ multiplex PCR. Clonal size and the V and J genes are those of that table, whereas D and trimming came from the DNA. This sample has around 190,000 clones, with 80% to 90% found just once.

Sequenced material: peripheral blood. V usage is TRBV6-6 and J usage is TRBJ2-3; TRBD2 matches at 8 bases. This TCR derives from a man between 50 and 59 years old with active or convalescent COVID-19. The CDR3 DNA is TGTGCCAGCACCTTTAGCGGGGCAAGCACAGATACGCAGTATTTT. This encodes CASTFSGASTDTQYF.